Shown below are 24 T cell receptor beta chains from a single sample sequenced in a study of metastatic and nonmetastatic thyroid tumors. Patients were all untreated before their thyroid surgery. TCRdb recomputed clones from the PCR reads via MiXCR. The sample records over 15,000 clones, about 31% being singletons. Sequencing input: tumor tissue. The receptors originated from a female donor with papillary thyroid cancer or a benign thyroid nodule (not recorded which). Some clones in this sample may be carry-over from other donors' samples.

This clone has ten or more counts. The J gene is TRBJ2-7, the V gene TRBV27, with D uncertain. The CDR3 length is 15 residues. With 0 bases removed from V and 3 bases from J, the gap between germline ends came to 12 bases. The germline V gene has CDR1 MNHEY and CDR2 SMNVEV (reference sequence). The CDR3 DNA is TGTGCCAGCAGTTTATCGTCGGATACCTACTACGAGCAGTACTTC. The encoded protein is CASSLSSDTYYEQYF.

The chain combines TRBV11-2 with TRBJ2-2; a weak D match, TRBD1 (7 bases). Trimming took 5 bases from V and 2 from J, leaving 15 bases between them. The V gene's germline CDR1 is SGHAT and CDR2 FQNNGV. The CDR3 length is 16 residues. The CDR3 protein is CASSRQGGSNTGELFF. Written as DNA, the CDR3 is TGTGCCAGCAGCCGCCAGGGGGGCAGCAACACCGGGGAGCTGTTTTTT.

The DNA of the CDR3 is TGTGCCAGCAGTGAATTTGGCCGAACCTACGAGCAGTACTTC. It translates to CASSEFGRTYEQYF. This chain links TRBV6-1 with TRBJ2-7, with D unclear. Trimming shortened V by 2 bases and J by 2 bases, and 10 bases separated the two germline ends. Germline V gives CDR1 MNHNS, CDR2 SASEGT. CDR3 length: 14 amino acids.

This chain uses TRBV27 with TRBJ2-3, with 8 nucleotides matching TRBD2. After removal of 5 bases from V and 5 bases from J, the junction contained 12 bases not matched to a gene. This CDR3 is 16 amino acids long. Germline CDR1 is MNHEY and CDR2 is SMNVEV (reference sequence). This chain's CDR3 is CASSPLAGYGKDTQYF. The CDR3 DNA reads TGTGCCAGCAGTCCTCTAGCGGGTTACGGGAAAGATACGCAGTATTTT.

This clone was seen ten or more times. V is TRBV5-6 and J is TRBJ2-2; maybe TRBD1 (6 bases). The CDR3 is made up of 15 amino acids. Germline CDR1 and CDR2: SGHDT and YYEEEE. V was clipped by 5 bases and J by 5 bases, with 16 bases between them. CDR3 region: CASSDQGRRTGELFF. The CDR3 nucleotides read TGTGCCAGCAGTGATCAGGGGCGTAGGACCGGGGAGCTGTTTTTT.

This clone is a singleton in its sample. The chain is built from TRBV20-1 and TRBJ1-5; TRBD1 is a possible D gene (5 bases). Germline V lookup: CDR1 DFQATT, CDR2 SNEGSKA (reference sequence). V gave up 2 bases and J gave up 6 bases, with 8 bases separating them. The CDR3 runs to 12 residues. In nucleotides, the CDR3 is TGCAGTGCTAGACAGGGTGGTCAGCCCCAGCATTTT. Translated, it gives CSARQGGQPQHF.

The chain couples TRBV6-2 or TRBV6-3 to TRBJ2-7, with 7 bases matching TRBD1. CDR3 length equals 14 residues. Trimming removed 0 bases from V and 2 bases from J; junction bases left unmatched: 1. The germline V gene encodes CDR1 MNHEY and CDR2 SVGEGT. The CDR3 DNA sequence: TGTGCCAGCAGTTACTCCAGGGGGACCTACGAGCAGTACTTC. As protein: CASSYSRGTYEQYF.

V is TRBV15 and J is TRBJ2-7, with 7 bases fitting TRBD1. V dropped 4 bases and J dropped 5; count of bases not matched to a gene: 8. The CDR3 runs 14 residues. Germline CDR1 is LNHNV and CDR2 is YYDKDF (reference sequence). CDR3 loop: CATSIELGGHEQYF. The CDR3 region has the DNA TGTGCCACCAGCATAGAGTTAGGGGGCCACGAGCAGTACTTC.

This clone is judged medium-sized. The rearrangement joins TRBV11-1 to TRBJ2-2; D assignment may be TRBD1 or TRBD2 (6 bases each). V was pared by 4 bases and J by 8 bases, with 11 bases between. Germline assignment: CDR1 SGHAT and CDR2 FQDESV (reference sequence). This CDR3 is built from 13 residues. The CDR3 spells CASSSGGPGELFF. CDR3 in DNA: TGTGCCAGCAGCTCTGGGGGGCCGGGGGAGCTGTTTTTT.

This clone was recorded only once. This rearrangement joins TRBV4-3 to TRBJ2-7, with a possible D match to TRBD1 (6 bases). Germline assignment: CDR1 LGHNA and CDR2 YSLEER. The CDR3 runs to 16 residues. Trimming took off 0 bases at V and 3 bases at J, with 15 bases between the two ends. CDR3 sequence (DNA): TGCGCCAGCAGCCAAGAATCAGGGGCGCGGAACTACGAGCAGTACTTC. Translating it yields CASSQESGARNYEQYF.

This clone was counted only a few times. The chain couples TRBV12-3 or TRBV12-4 to TRBJ2-7, with 11 bases lining up with TRBD2. This CDR3 region has 15 residues. Unmatched junction bases numbered 6, after V lost 5 bases and J lost 3 bases. The DNA for the CDR3 is TGTGCCAGCAGTGAAGCCGGGACTAGCGGCTACGAGCAGTACTTC. The encoded protein is CASSEAGTSGYEQYF.

J is TRBJ1-5 and V is TRBV7-3; D remains unclear. Germline values: CDR1 SGHTA, CDR2 FQGTGA. V was clipped by 5 bases and J by 7 bases, with 15 bases between them. This CDR3 region has 14 residues. Here the CDR3 reads CASSPDGEVQPQHF. As DNA, the CDR3 is TGTGCCAGCAGCCCGGACGGGGAGGTCCAGCCCCAGCATTTT. The full variable domain, with the rest looked up from reference TRBV7-3 and TRBJ1-5, is GAGVSQTPSNKVTEKGKYVELRCDPISGHTALYWYRQSLGQGPEFLIYFQGTGAADDSGLPNDRFFAVRPEGSVSTLKIQRTERGDSAVYLCASSPDGEVQPQHFGDGTRLSIL.

The chain joins TRBV20-1 to TRBJ1-6; D may be TRBD1 (5 bases). Germline CDR1 DFQATT, CDR2 SNEGSKA (reference sequence). This CDR3 is 11 amino acids long. Trimming removed 4 bases from V and 9 bases from J, with 7 bases in between. The CDR3 DNA reads as TGCAGTGCTACCGGGGGTTCACCCCTCCACTTT. It yields the protein CSATGGSPLHF.

This clone has just a few counts. This rearrangement joins TRBV15 to TRBJ2-1; 12 bases agree with TRBD2. Per the germline V gene, CDR1 is LNHNV and CDR2 is YYDKDF (reference sequence). CDR3 length equals 16 residues. Trimming cost V 5 bases and J 6 bases; bases outside gene matches: 8. CDR3 residues: CATSRPGLAGRNEQFF. Here the CDR3 DNA reads TGTGCCACCAGCCGTCCGGGACTAGCGGGCCGCAATGAGCAGTTCTTC.

This clone was detected ten times or more. This sequence joins TRBV12-3 or TRBV12-4 and TRBJ1-2, with 9 bases fitting TRBD1. The CDR3 loop spans 13 amino acids. Unmatched junction bases numbered 6, after V lost 5 bases and J lost 8 bases. DNA for the CDR3: TGTGCCAGCAGTAACAGGGGGCAACGCGGCTACACCTTC. It is translated as CASSNRGQRGYTF.

By its share, this clone is medium-sized. This chain uses TRBV5-1 with TRBJ2-1, with a possible D match to TRBD1 (6 bases). Germline CDR1 reads SGHRS; CDR2 reads YFSETQ. This CDR3 has 14 residues. Deletions cut 0 bases from V and 8 bases from J, with 12 bases between. CDR3 in DNA: TGCGCCAGCAGCTTGGGGGGGCCCGAGGATGAGCAGTTCTTC. Amino acid sequence: CASSLGGPEDEQFF.

J is TRBJ2-1 and V is TRBV6-2 or TRBV6-3; no clear D gene. This CDR3 region has 14 residues. The germline V gene encodes CDR1 MNHEY and CDR2 SVGEGT. The V end lost 2 bases, the J end lost 1 base, and 6 bases lay between the germline ends. The CDR3 here is CASSYHESYNEQFF. DNA of the CDR3: TGTGCCAGCAGTTACCACGAGTCCTACAATGAGCAGTTCTTC.

This clone was recorded once. The chain employs TRBV11-2 and TRBJ1-1; a weak D match, TRBD1 (6 bases). The germline CDR1 and CDR2 sequences are SGHAT and FQNNGV. The CDR3 has 13 residues. Trimming shortened V by 4 bases and J by 5 bases, and 11 bases separated the two germline ends. The CDR3 here is CASSWGRQTEAFF. CDR3 DNA: TGTGCCAGCAGCTGGGGGCGGCAAACTGAAGCTTTCTTT.

The chain is built from TRBV6-1 and TRBJ1-2; TRBD1 is a possible D gene (6 bases). The V gene lost 10 bases and the J gene lost 2 bases, with 11 bases spanning the gap. Germline CDR1 reads MNHNS; CDR2 reads SASEGT. This CDR3 spans 12 amino acids. CDR3 residues: CANSDSNYGYTF. The CDR3 DNA follows: TGTGCCAACTCGGACAGCAACTATGGCTACACCTTC.

The rearrangement links TRBV20-1 to TRBJ1-3, with 7 bases identical to TRBD1. CDR1 and CDR2 (germline): DFQATT, SNEGSKA (reference sequence). The ends lost 5 bases at V and 0 bases at J; junction bases unmatched: 7. This CDR3 has 15 residues. This CDR3 reads CSAPDRAYSGNTIYF. The CDR3 DNA is TGCAGTGCTCCTGACAGGGCCTACTCTGGAAACACCATATATTTT.

The genes are TRBV12-3 or TRBV12-4 and TRBJ1-2; TRBD1 matches 10 bases. This CDR3 spans 12 amino acids. Trimming took 6 bases from V and 9 from J; bases not matched to a gene: 4. The CDR3 reads CASSGQGVSYTF. CDR3 sequence (DNA): TGTGCCAGCAGCGGACAGGGGGTTAGCTACACCTTC.

The J gene is TRBJ2-7, the V gene TRBV11-2, with 12 positions matching TRBD2. The CDR3 spans 14 residues. V dropped 5 bases and J dropped 5; count of bases not matched to a gene: 4. Germline assignment: CDR1 SGHAT and CDR2 FQNNGV. The CDR3 sequence is CASSLLAGGNEQYF. The CDR3 DNA sequence: TGTGCCAGCAGCCTCCTAGCGGGAGGGAACGAGCAGTACTTC.

The chain combines TRBV7-2 with TRBJ1-3, with D perhaps TRBD1 (5 bases). In germline, CDR1 is SGHTA, CDR2 FQGNSA. V was pared by 2 bases and J by 1 base, with 12 bases between. CDR3 length: 16 residues. The CDR3 region is CASSLTQGLSGNTIYF. CDR3 in DNA: TGTGCCAGCAGCTTAACGCAGGGATTATCTGGAAACACCATATATTTT.

In this sample, this clone turned up a few times. The chain links TRBV27 to TRBJ1-2; D perhaps matches TRBD1 (5 bases). V lost 3 bases and J lost 6, with 14 bases in between. Germline lookup yields CDR1 MNHEY and CDR2 SMNVEV (reference sequence). The CDR3 consists of 14 residues. CDR3 in amino acids: CASSLRGSPDGYTF. CDR3 coding DNA: TGTGCCAGCAGTTTGAGGGGCTCCCCCGATGGCTACACCTTC.